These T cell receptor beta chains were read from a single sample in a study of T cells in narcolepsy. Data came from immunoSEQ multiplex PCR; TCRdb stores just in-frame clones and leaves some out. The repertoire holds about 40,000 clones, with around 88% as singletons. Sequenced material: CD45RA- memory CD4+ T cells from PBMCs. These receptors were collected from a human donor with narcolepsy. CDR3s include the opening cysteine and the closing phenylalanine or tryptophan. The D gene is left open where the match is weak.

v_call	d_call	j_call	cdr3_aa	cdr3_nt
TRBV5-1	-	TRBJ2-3	CASKQSFPDTQYF	TGCGCCAGCAAGCAATCCTTTCCAGATACGCAGTATTTT
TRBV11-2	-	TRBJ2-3	CASSLAGILGDTQYF	TGTGCCAGCAGCTTAGCCGGGATTCTTGGGGATACGCAGTATTTT
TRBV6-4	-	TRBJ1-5	CASSPNGGNQPQHF	TGTGCCAGCAGTCCGAACGGGGGAAATCAGCCCCAGCATTTT
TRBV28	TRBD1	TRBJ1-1	CASDRGDTEAFF	TGTGCCAGCGACAGGGGGGATACTGAAGCTTTCTTT
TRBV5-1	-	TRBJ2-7	CASSLAGAAPYEQYF	TGCGCCAGCAGCTTGGCCGGGGCAGCTCCCTACGAGCAGTACTTC
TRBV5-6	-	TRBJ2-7	CASSLDRPPAYEQYF	TGTGCCAGCAGCTTAGACAGGCCACCGGCCTACGAGCAGTACTTC
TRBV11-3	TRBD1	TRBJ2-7	CASSRRQGYGEQYF	TGTGCCAGCAGTCGCCGACAGGGATATGGGGAGCAGTACTTC
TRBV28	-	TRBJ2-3	CASSSGVVTDTQYF	TGTGCCAGCTCCTCTGGGGTGGTCACAGATACGCAGTATTTT
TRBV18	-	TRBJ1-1	CASSPNGNTEAFF	TGTGCCAGCTCACCGAACGGGAACACTGAAGCTTTCTTT
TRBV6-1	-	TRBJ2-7	CASSEEGLHEQYF	TGTGCCAGCAGTGAAGAGGGTCTCCACGAGCAGTACTTC